This paragraph reports one T cell receptor beta chain. Its antigen is unidentified. This sample is drawn from a study of OX40 agonist ivuxolimab in advanced cancers. Cycle 7 day 1, cycle 4 day 1, and baseline were the timepoints at which blood was sampled. Clones were read by immunoSEQ multiplex PCR, and TCRdb kept only the in-frame ones, dropping some. The sample records 30,000 to 40,000 clones, 70% to 85% being singletons. Study results and limitations: CD8+ T cells showed, on average, more clonal expansion than CD4+ cells. Clonal expansion by week 6 occurred in CD4+ and CD8+ blood T cells (at 0.1 to 3.0 mg/kg). At 0.1-3.0 mg/kg, partial responders had clonal expansion among the lowest observed.

V dropped 5 bases and J dropped 1; count of bases not matched to a gene: 6. Per the germline V gene, CDR1 is SEHNR and CDR2 is FQNEAQ (reference sequence). This CDR3 spans 15 amino acids. The specimen comprised CD4+ or CD8+ T cells sorted from blood, sampled in a trial of the OX40 agonist ivuxolimab. This chain connects TRBV7-9 to TRBJ1-1, with 8 bases that match TRBD1. The receptor comes from an adult with an advanced solid tumor such as melanoma, head and neck, liver or kidney cancer. As DNA, the CDR3 is TGTGCCAGCAGCATCAGGGGGCTAGCGAACACTGAAGCTTTCTTT. Translation gives CASSIRGLANTEAFF.